These T cell receptor beta chains were read from a single sample in a study of OX40 agonist ivuxolimab in advanced cancers. Produced via immunoSEQ multiplex PCR; TCRdb's table is partial and in-frame only. The table lists roughly 76,000 clones, approximately 88% of them singletons. This specimen was CD4+ or CD8+ T cells sorted from blood, taken in a trial of the OX40 agonist ivuxolimab. These receptors were taken from an adult with an advanced solid tumor such as melanoma, head and neck, liver or kidney cancer. Each CDR3 is given with its conserved first and last residue. D genes are given only for firm matches. Rows give clone size only sometimes, using once, few, many, or a class for an expanded clone.

>TRBD1|TRBJ2-1|TRBV4-1|.
CASSHDRDSHPRYEQFF
TGCGCCAGCAGCCACGACCGGGACAGCCATCCTAGGTATGAGCAGTTCTTC
>.|TRBJ2-7|TRBV11-2|.
CASSLGRAEQYF
TGTGCCAGCAGCTTGGGCCGGGCCGAGCAGTACTTC
>.|TRBJ1-2|TRBV28|.
CASSLSAGDYGYTF
TGTGCCAGCAGTTTATCAGCAGGGGACTATGGCTACACCTTC
>.|TRBJ1-5|TRBV2|once
CASKGDAGQPQHF
TGTGCCTCAAAGGGGGACGCCGGTCAGCCCCAGCATTTT
>.|TRBJ2-5|TRBV6-6|few
CASSYSRGSETQYF
TGTGCCAGCAGTTACTCGAGAGGCTCAGAGACCCAGTACTTC
>TRBD1|TRBJ2-4|TRBV5-4|.
CASSPSGGSAAKNIQYF
TGTGCCAGCAGCCCGTCAGGGGGCTCCGCGGCCAAAAACATTCAGTACTTC
>TRBD2|TRBJ2-3|TRBV10-1|.
CASSDRTSGRTDTQYF
TGCGCCAGCAGTGACCGGACTAGCGGGAGAACAGATACGCAGTATTTT
>TRBD2|TRBJ2-3|TRBV28|.
CASSLPRLAGPPRYF
TGTGCCAGCAGTTTGCCGAGACTAGCGGGACCCCCCCGGTATTTT
>TRBD1|TRBJ1-1|TRBV6-5|.
CASSLDRGRTEAFF
TGTGCCAGCAGCTTGGACAGGGGGAGAACTGAAGCTTTCTTT
>TRBD1|TRBJ1-2|TRBV6-5|.
CASSNSGTGSYGYTF
TGTGCCAGCAGTAACTCCGGGACAGGGAGTTATGGCTACACCTTC
>.|TRBJ2-6|TRBV7-9|once
CASSLAGANVLTF
TGTGCCAGCAGCTTAGCTGGGGCCAACGTCCTGACTTTC
>TRBD1|TRBJ1-1|TRBV5-1|.
CASSAKTGGFTEAFF
TGCGCCAGCAGCGCGAAAACAGGGGGCTTCACTGAAGCTTTCTTT
>.|TRBJ2-7|TRBV11-2|.
CASSPWSRRSSYEQYF
TGTGCCAGCAGCCCGTGGAGCAGGAGATCCTCCTACGAGCAGTACTTC
>TRBD1|TRBJ1-2|TRBV9|.
CASSPPGGRGGYTF
TGTGCCAGCAGCCCCCCAGGGGGAAGGGGTGGCTACACCTTC
>TRBD2|TRBJ2-2|TRBV30|.
CAWRGVGGSHTGELFF
TGTGCCTGGAGGGGTGTCGGCGGGAGTCACACCGGGGAGCTGTTTTTT
>.|TRBJ1-1|TRBV6-1|.
CASSGSQLNTEAFF
TGTGCCAGCAGTGGGTCACAGCTGAACACTGAAGCTTTCTTT
>TRBD2|TRBJ2-4|TRBV6-1|.
CASSEGAGGPGNIQYF
TGTGCCAGCAGTGAAGGGGCGGGAGGGCCAGGAAACATTCAGTACTTC
>.|TRBJ2-1|TRBV7-8|.
CASSSQSRDYSSEQFF
TGTGCCAGCAGCTCCCAAAGTCGCGATTATTCGTCAGAGCAGTTCTTC
>.|TRBJ1-6|TRBV5-4|.
CASSFDSNSPLHF
TGTGCCAGCAGCTTTGACAGTAATTCACCCCTCCACTTT
>.|TRBJ1-2|TRBV30|.
CAWSVTGYGYTF
TGTGCCTGGAGTGTTACGGGCTATGGCTACACCTTC
>.|TRBJ1-4|TRBV19|.
CASSMGRRNEKLFF
TGTGCCAGTAGTATGGGCAGGAGAAATGAAAAACTGTTTTTT
>.|TRBJ2-3|TRBV4-1|.
CASSPLVWRDLGDTQYF
TGCGCCAGCAGCCCACTGGTCTGGCGGGACTTAGGAGATACGCAGTATTTT
>.|TRBJ2-7|TRBV10-2|.
CASSEIAPTYEQYF
TGCGCCAGCAGTGAGATAGCGCCAACCTACGAGCAGTACTTC
>TRBD1|TRBJ1-2|TRBV7-3|.
CASSLTGTGGNYGYTF
TGTGCCAGCAGCCTTACCGGGACAGGGGGCAACTATGGCTACACCTTC
>TRBD2|TRBJ2-7|TRBV7-9|.
CASSSPREGSYEQYF
TGTGCCAGCAGCTCCCCCAGGGAGGGCTCCTACGAGCAGTACTTC
>.|TRBJ1-2|TRBV19|.
CASSTPTGLYGYTF
TGTGCCAGTAGTACCCCGACAGGCTTGTATGGCTACACCTTC
>.|TRBJ2-1|TRBV19|.
CASSGDRDSRGDEQFF
TGTGCCAGTAGTGGCGACCGGGACTCCAGGGGGGATGAGCAGTTCTTC
>TRBD2|TRBJ2-7|TRBV5-1|once
CASSTGTSGRNEQYF
TGCGCCAGCAGCACCGGGACTAGCGGGAGGAACGAGCAGTACTTC
>TRBD2|TRBJ2-5|TRBV5-1|.
CASSTSPGGETQYF
TGCGCCAGCAGCACATCCCCGGGAGGGGAGACCCAGTACTTC
>.|TRBJ2-3|TRBV7-2|.
CASSKNGGDRSTDTQYF
TGTGCCAGCAGCAAAAATGGTGGTGACAGGAGCACAGATACGCAGTATTTT
>.|TRBJ1-3|TRBV25-1|.
CASSEQGNTIYF
TGTGCCAGCAGTGAACAGGGAAACACCATATATTTT
>.|TRBJ2-3|TRBV7-9|.
CASSYSRGGTDTQYF
TGTGCCAGCAGCTATAGTAGGGGGGGCACAGATACGCAGTATTTT